One sample yielded the 23 T cell receptor beta chains listed below, sequenced in a study of Ad26.COV2.S vaccination and SARS-CoV-2 variants. Treatment meaning: approximately 18 received Ad26.COV2.S at low or high dose, single or two shots; roughly five received placebo; per-sample allocation not given. Day 63 following the first vaccine or placebo injection was when the samples were taken. The data were produced by immunoSEQ multiplex PCR, yet TCRdb's version contains in-frame clones alone and is incomplete. In the table there are roughly 300,000 clones, 75% to 90% of which are singletons. The sample consisted of peripheral blood, taken in a trial of Ad26.COV2.S vaccine versus placebo. These receptors all come from a person between 18 and 65 years old who received the Ad26.COV2.S COVID-19 vaccine or a placebo.

CDR3 sequence reads: CASSLPGQDRYEQYF. The CDR3 nucleotides are TGTGCCAGCAGCTTACCGGGACAGGACCGTTACGAGCAGTACTTC. The chain carries TRBV7-3 and TRBJ2-7, with 8 bases identical to TRBD1. The V gene end was trimmed by 2 bases and the J gene end by 4 bases; junction bases not matched to a gene: 7. Germline lookup yields CDR1 SGHTA and CDR2 FQGTGA. The length of the CDR3 is 15 residues.

The V gene is TRBV7-9, the J gene TRBJ2-4, with 10 bases identical to TRBD2. CDR1 and CDR2 from the germline V gene are SEHNR and FQNEAQ (reference sequence). This CDR3 spans 17 amino acids. V lost 5 bases and J lost 2; bases outside the gene matches: 9. The CDR3 loop is CASSPGGLASPKNIQYF. CDR3 nucleotides: TGTGCCAGCAGCCCCGGGGGACTAGCGTCTCCCAAAAACATTCAGTACTTC.

J is TRBJ2-1 and V is TRBV28; D is undetermined. The CDR3 is 17 residues long. The V end lost 5 bases, the J end lost 5 bases, and 22 bases lay between the germline ends. Germline lookup yields CDR1 MDHEN and CDR2 SYDVKM. The CDR3 nucleotides are TGTGCCAGCAGTCCACCCCGGTTATCAGGAGTGGACAATGAGCAGTTCTTC. As protein: CASSPPRLSGVDNEQFF.

V is TRBV2 and J is TRBJ1-6; D might be TRBD1 (5 bases). The CDR3 length is 14 residues. Germline V gene data show CDR1 as SNHLY and CDR2 as FYNNEI. V was cut by 4 bases and J by 9 bases, with 13 bases left in between. The CDR3 DNA reads as TGTGCCAGCAGTGCGCAGGGTGGAATTTCACCCCTCCACTTT. This gives the protein CASSAQGGISPLHF.

The V gene is TRBV18, the J gene TRBJ2-2; D possibly corresponds to TRBD2 (5 bases). CDR3 length: 14 residues. Trimming removed 1 base at V and 6 bases at J, with 9 bases between. From germline, CDR1 is KGHSH and CDR2 LQKENI. In DNA form, the CDR3 reads TGTGCCAGCTCACCACTGGACTCCGCCGGGGAGCTGTTTTTT. It specifies CASSPLDSAGELFF.

Only one count was recorded for this clone. The chain uses TRBV28 and TRBJ1-4, with D perhaps TRBD1 (6 bases). The CDR3 is made up of 15 amino acids. V lost 5 bases and J lost 0, with 10 bases in between. Germline V gives CDR1 MDHEN, CDR2 SYDVKM. CDR3 residues: CASSQSGATNEKLFF. The CDR3 bases are TGTGCCAGCAGTCAATCAGGGGCAACTAATGAAAAACTGTTTTTT.

The chain links TRBV6-5 to TRBJ1-2; D ambiguous. Germline loops: CDR1 MNHEY, CDR2 SVGAGI. The V gene lost 2 bases and the J gene lost 5 bases, with 9 bases spanning the gap. CDR3 length: 13 residues. CDR3: CASSYGGSYGYTF. CDR3 bases: TGTGCCAGCAGTTACGGCGGCTCATATGGCTACACCTTC.

This chain uses TRBV9 with TRBJ2-7, with TRBD1 matching 8 bases. J gave up 2 bases and V 0 bases, and 4 bases lay outside the gene matches. The CDR3 loop spans 15 amino acids. CDR1 is SGDLS, CDR2 YYNGEE, per germline. The CDR3 is CASSVDGQGPYEQYF. The DNA for the CDR3 is TGTGCCAGCAGCGTAGACGGACAGGGCCCCTACGAGCAGTACTTC.

The chain couples TRBV2 to TRBJ2-3; no clear D. Per the germline V gene, CDR1 is SNHLY and CDR2 is FYNNEI. The CDR3 is 14 amino acids. Trimming removed 1 base from V and 8 bases from J, with 13 bases in between. The CDR3 sequence: CASSEVWIVGTQYF. CDR3 nucleotides: TGTGCCAGCAGTGAAGTGTGGATAGTTGGTACGCAGTATTTT.

This clone was seen a few times. The gene calls are TRBV29-1 and TRBJ2-5; D is possibly TRBD2 (5 bases). This CDR3 contains 13 residues. Trimming pared 3 bases from V and 2 bases from J, leaving 10 bases between. Germline loops: CDR1 SQVTM, CDR2 ANQGSEA. CDR3: CSVEPGRQETQYF. The CDR3 DNA reads as TGCAGCGTTGAGCCTGGGAGACAAGAGACCCAGTACTTC.

CDR3 DNA sequence: TGCGCCAGCAGCGTTATAACAGCAATCCAAGAGACCCAGTACTTC. Translated: CASSVITAIQETQYF. The chain combines TRBV5-1 with TRBJ2-5; D is unclear. The CDR3 loop spans 15 amino acids. Trimming pared 4 bases from V and 1 base from J, leaving 14 bases between. Germline V gene data show CDR1 as SGHRS and CDR2 as YFSETQ.

The chain couples TRBV5-1 to TRBJ2-5, with TRBD2 matching 9 bases. Germline V gene sequence: CDR1 SGHRS, CDR2 YFSETQ. CDR3 length: 13 amino acids. After removal of 4 bases from V and 5 bases from J, the junction contained 3 bases not matched to a gene. The CDR3: CASSPGLAETQYF. The CDR3 bases are TGCGCCAGCAGCCCCGGACTAGCGGAGACCCAGTACTTC.

This clone was seen only once. J is TRBJ2-1 and V is TRBV24-1, with TRBD1 identical over 10 bases. Germline loops: CDR1 KGHDR, CDR2 SFDVKD. CDR3 size: 15 residues. V shed 4 bases and J 3 bases; nucleotides not matched to a gene: 2. CDR3 DNA: TGTGCCACCAGTGAAGGACAGGGGGACTACAATGAGCAGTTCTTC. Its translation: CATSEGQGDYNEQFF.

The chain is built from TRBV7-9 and TRBJ1-4; D not resolved. The CDR3 loop spans 11 amino acids. The germline V gene has CDR1 SEHNR and CDR2 FQNEAQ (reference sequence). V lost 7 bases to trimming and J lost 5 bases, with 5 bases between them. The CDR3 region has the DNA TGTGCCAGCATCTCGAATGAAAAACTGTTTTTT. The encoded protein is CASISNEKLFF.

V usage is TRBV27 and J usage is TRBJ2-3; 7 bases agree with TRBD2. The J segment lost 2 bases and the V segment lost 8 bases, leaving 7 bases of the junction unmatched. The germline gives CDR1 MNHEY, CDR2 SMNVEV (reference sequence). The CDR3 runs to 14 residues. CDR3 nucleotides: TGTGCCAGCGCGAGGGAGGGCGCCACAGATACGCAGTATTTT. It is translated as CASAREGATDTQYF.

J is TRBJ1-2 and V is TRBV6-2 or TRBV6-3; D ambiguous. This CDR3 is 13 amino acids long. Germline V CDR1 and CDR2: MNHEY, SVGEGT. The V end was cut by 2 bases, the J end by 12 bases, with 16 bases between. In DNA, the CDR3 is TGTGCCAGCAGTTACACTACCACAGCTCAAGACACCTTC. Protein sequence: CASSYTTTAQDTF.

V gene TRBV19 combines with J gene TRBJ2-1; D remains ambiguous. CDR1 and CDR2 (germline): LNHDA, SQIVND (reference sequence). This CDR3 contains 15 residues. The germline V and J ends were trimmed by 0 bases and 8 bases, with 14 bases remaining between them. This CDR3 is CASSIEPPPGHEQFF. The CDR3 coding sequence is TGTGCCAGTAGTATAGAGCCACCCCCTGGGCATGAGCAGTTCTTC.

This clone turned up a few times. The rearrangement links TRBV5-1 to TRBJ2-1; tentatively, D is TRBD1 (5 bases). The CDR3 has 17 residues. V lost 0 bases, J lost 7 bases, and 20 bases lay in between. CDR1 and CDR2 (germline): SGHRS, YFSETQ. CDR3 protein: CASSLGLEGAIRNEQFF. CDR3 nucleotides: TGCGCCAGCAGCTTGGGGTTGGAAGGGGCCATAAGGAATGAGCAGTTCTTC.

The J gene is TRBJ1-2, the V gene TRBV10-3; D is unclear. The V and J ends lost 0 bases and 0 bases respectively, with 8 bases between them. The CDR3 loop spans 15 amino acids. From germline, CDR1 is ENHRY and CDR2 SYGVKD. CDR3 region: CAISESPETNYGYTF. CDR3 DNA sequence: TGTGCCATCAGTGAGTCGCCCGAAACTAACTATGGCTACACCTTC.

The rearrangement joins TRBV4-2 to TRBJ2-7; D tentatively fits TRBD1 or TRBD2 (7 bases each). CDR1 and CDR2 from the germline V gene are LGHNA and YNFKEQ. This CDR3 is 16 amino acids long. The germline V and J ends were trimmed by 3 bases and 2 bases, with 17 bases remaining between them. In DNA form, the CDR3 reads TGTGCCAGCAGCCACCCCCACAGGGGACTAACCTACGAGCAGTACTTC. This translates into CASSHPHRGLTYEQYF.

This chain uses TRBV28 with TRBJ1-1, with D unclear. Between the trimmed V and J ends, which lost 1 base and 1 base, there was a span of 4 bases. The CDR3 runs to 13 residues. Germline V lookup: CDR1 MDHEN, CDR2 SYDVKM. The CDR3 reads CASSLSQNTEAFF. As DNA, the CDR3 is TGTGCCAGCAGTTTATCACAGAACACTGAAGCTTTCTTT.

V gene TRBV7-9 combines with J gene TRBJ1-5; weak D call: TRBD1 (6 bases). V lost 0 bases and J lost 6, with 12 bases in between. The CDR3 sequence is 15 residues long. CDR1 SEHNR and CDR2 FQNEAQ come from the germline V gene (reference sequence). CDR3 nucleotides: TGTGCCAGCAGCTTAGCGGAGGGGGAAGGTCAGCCCCAGCATTTT. Translated: CASSLAEGEGQPQHF. Full variable domain (rest looked up from reference TRBV7-9 and TRBJ1-5): DTGVSQNPRHKITKRGQNVTFRCDPISEHNRLYWYRQTLGQGPEFLTYFQNEAQLEKSRLLSDRFSAERPKGSFSTLEIQRTEQGDSAMYLCASSLAEGEGQPQHFGDGTRLSIL.

The genes are TRBV19 and TRBJ1-2; D is unresolved. Germline V CDR1 and CDR2: LNHDA, SQIVND (reference sequence). This CDR3 contains 10 residues. The V end was cut by 8 bases, the J end by 4 bases, with 5 bases between. The CDR3 here is CASWGYGYTF. CDR3 nucleotides: TGTGCCAGTTGGGGCTATGGCTACACCTTC.